The 25 T cell receptor beta chains reported below all come from one sample, sequenced in a study of graft-versus-host responses after intestinal transplantation (dated by TCRdb to 2020 to 2022). The method was the immunoSEQ multiplex PCR assay. TCRdb re-hosts the immuneACCESS table, in-frame sequences only. Its copies lack some clones; in the studies checked, an unresolved V gene accounts for under half of them, and the cause for the rest is not known. This sample holds around 92,000 clones; more than 70% were observed only once. The top ten clones comprise approximately 1.4% of the sample. Here the sequenced sample was PBMCs, taken 255 days after intestinal transplant. The receptors come from a human patient who received an intestinal transplant, so some T cells may come from the graft donor.

The rearrangement uses TRBV25-1 and TRBJ1-1, with TRBD1 as a possible D gene (6 bases). The CDR3 is 14 amino acids. Trimming removed 4 bases from V and 6 bases from J, with 15 bases in between. Germline CDR1 is MGHDK and CDR2 is SYGVNS. The chain's CDR3 is CASSARRDMAEAFF. The DNA for the CDR3 is TGTGCCAGCAGTGCCCGAAGGGACATGGCTGAAGCTTTCTTT. The variable domain in full, with the rest retrieved from reference TRBV25-1 and TRBJ1-1, is EADIYQTPRYLVIGTGKKITLECSQTMGHDKMYWYQQDPGMELHLIHYSYGVNSTEKGDLSSESTVSRIRTEHFPLTLESARPSHTSQYLCASSARRDMAEAFFGQGTRLTVV.

This rearrangement joins TRBV2 to TRBJ2-5, with unresolved D. Germline loops: CDR1 SNHLY, CDR2 FYNNEI. Trimming pared 1 base from V and 2 bases from J, leaving 5 bases between. The length of the CDR3 is 13 residues. The CDR3 coding sequence is TGTGCCAGCAGTGAAGGGTTTCAAGAGACCCAGTACTTC. It translates to CASSEGFQETQYF.

This rearrangement joins TRBV5-6 to TRBJ1-1; D is possibly TRBD1 (5 bases). Trimming left V 0 bases short and J 7 bases short, with 16 bases between. CDR3 length equals 15 residues. CDR1 is SGHDT, CDR2 YYEEEE, per germline. Here the CDR3 reads CASSLVGTGPNEAFF. CDR3 DNA sequence: TGTGCCAGCAGCTTGGTGGGAACAGGTCCGAATGAAGCTTTCTTT.

V is TRBV4-1 and J is TRBJ2-3, with D unresolved. Trimming removed 0 bases from V and 1 base from J, with 14 bases in between. Germline CDR1 and CDR2: MGHRA and YSYEKL. The CDR3 is made up of 17 amino acids. The CDR3 loop is CASSQEELDGGTDTQYF. CDR3 in DNA: TGCGCCAGCAGCCAAGAGGAGCTAGATGGTGGCACAGATACGCAGTATTTT.

The CDR3 coding sequence is TGTGCCAGCAGCTTACGGGACAGCAGCACAGATACGCAGTATTTT. Residues: CASSLRDSSTDTQYF. The V call is TRBV7-6, the J call TRBJ2-3; 7 bases match TRBD1. This CDR3 has 15 residues. The ends lost 2 bases at V and 0 bases at J; junction bases unmatched: 2. Germline-derived CDR1 and CDR2 are SGHVS and FNYEAQ.

The chain employs TRBV7-2 and TRBJ2-1; D is possibly TRBD2 (5 bases). Looked up from germline, CDR1 is SGHTA and CDR2 is FQGNSA. This CDR3 contains 13 residues. V shed 2 bases and J shed 9 bases, with 11 bases lying between them. This CDR3 reads CASSLRGVGEQFF. CDR3 in DNA: TGTGCCAGCAGCTTACGGGGAGTGGGTGAGCAGTTCTTC. The whole variable domain, remainder taken from reference TRBV7-2 and TRBJ2-1, is GAGVSQSPSNKVTEKGKDVELRCDPISGHTALYWYRQSLGQGLEFLIYFQGNSAPDKSGLPSDRFSAERTGGSVSTLTIQRTQQEDSAVYLCASSLRGVGEQFFGPGTRLTVL.

The V call is TRBV28, the J call TRBJ2-3; D may be TRBD2 (6 bases). Germline CDR1 and CDR2: MDHEN and SYDVKM. The germline V and J ends were trimmed by 5 bases and 0 bases, with 18 bases remaining between them. CDR3 length: 17 residues. CDR3 sequence (DNA): TGTGCCAGCAGTACTCTCCGGGCAGGGAGGAGCACAGATACGCAGTATTTT. It specifies CASSTLRAGRSTDTQYF.

The chain employs TRBV2 and TRBJ2-5; a possible D gene is TRBD1 (6 bases). The germline V gene has CDR1 SNHLY and CDR2 FYNNEI. The ends were cut back, 2 bases at V and 2 bases at J, with 9 bases in the middle. The CDR3 totals 14 residues. CDR3 bases: TGTGCCAGCAGTGAAATGACAGGACAAGAGACCCAGTACTTC. It codes for CASSEMTGQETQYF.

CDR3 coding DNA: TGCGCCAGCCATCGGGGAATTGGAGATACGCAGTATTTT. This sequence encodes CASHRGIGDTQYF. The chain employs TRBV10-2 and TRBJ2-3; maybe TRBD2 (5 bases). The CDR3 has 13 amino acids. Germline CDR1 WSHSY, CDR2 SAAADI. V was trimmed by 8 bases and J by 5 bases, leaving 14 bases between them.

The chain employs TRBV2 and TRBJ2-4; the D gene could be TRBD1 or TRBD2 (5 bases each). The germline gives CDR1 SNHLY, CDR2 FYNNEI. The CDR3 extends over 15 amino acids. V gave up 6 bases and J gave up 0 bases, with 12 bases separating them. Here the CDR3 DNA reads TGTGCCAGCAGGGACGCAGGGACAGCCAAAAACATTCAGTACTTC. As protein: CASRDAGTAKNIQYF.

J is TRBJ2-7 and V is TRBV11-2; D may correspond to TRBD1 or TRBD2 (5 bases each). Looked up from germline, CDR1 is SGHAT and CDR2 is FQNNGV. This CDR3 comprises 16 residues. V lost 3 bases, J lost 6 bases, and 21 bases lay in between. The CDR3 loop is CASSFSGPPFGSEQYF. CDR3 DNA: TGTGCCAGCAGCTTTTCGGGGCCGCCGTTCGGGTCCGAGCAGTACTTC.

V usage is TRBV19 and J usage is TRBJ1-1, with D unresolved. This CDR3 spans 15 amino acids. From germline, CDR1 is LNHDA and CDR2 SQIVND (reference sequence). V lost 1 base, J lost 4 bases, and 13 bases lay in between. The CDR3 region is CASSIVGEEGTEAFF. The CDR3 DNA reads TGTGCCAGTAGTATAGTAGGCGAGGAGGGCACTGAAGCTTTCTTT. The whole variable domain, filled in from reference TRBV19 and TRBJ1-1, reads DGGITQSPKYLFRKEGQNVTLSCEQNLNHDAMYWYRQDPGQGLRLIYYSQIVNDFQKGDIAEGYSVSREKKESFPLTVTSAQKNPTAFYLCASSIVGEEGTEAFFGQGTRLTVV.

This chain uses TRBV27 with TRBJ2-1, with D perhaps given as TRBD1 or TRBD2 (6 bases each). Germline-derived CDR1 and CDR2 are MNHEY and SMNVEV (reference sequence). The CDR3 extends over 14 amino acids. V lost 9 bases and J lost 7, with 19 bases in between. The CDR3 bases are TGTGCCAGTGGGGGGCGGGTGCCGGAAAATGAGCAGTTCTTC. As protein: CASGGRVPENEQFF.

This chain connects TRBV2 to TRBJ1-2, with 7 bases matching TRBD1. Germline lookup yields CDR1 SNHLY and CDR2 FYNNEI. The CDR3 sequence is 13 residues long. V shed 6 bases, J shed 8 bases, and the junction held 9 bases outside the gene matches. CDR3 bases: TGTGCCAGCAGGGATGACAGGGTAAAGGGCTACACCTTC. Amino acid sequence: CASRDDRVKGYTF.

This sequence joins TRBV28 and TRBJ1-2; TRBD1 agrees at 8 bases. This CDR3 region has 17 residues. Germline V CDR1 and CDR2: MDHEN, SYDVKM. V dropped 2 bases and J dropped 8; count of bases not matched to a gene: 16. As DNA, the CDR3 is TGTGCCAGCAGTTTAGTCCCAGGGCGGGACAGGTGGGAGGGCTACACCTTC. Protein: CASSLVPGRDRWEGYTF.

The V and J genes are TRBV11-2 and TRBJ1-1; TRBD1 agrees at 8 bases. V dropped 5 bases and J dropped 0; count of bases not matched to a gene: 2. The germline V gene has CDR1 SGHAT and CDR2 FQNNGV. The CDR3 is 14 residues long. CDR3 DNA sequence: TGTGCCAGCAGCCTGGACAGGGTGAACACTGAAGCTTTCTTT. Its translation: CASSLDRVNTEAFF.

This chain joins TRBV27 and TRBJ2-1; 8 positions match TRBD1. There are 13 residues in the CDR3. With V trimmed by 8 bases and J by 4 bases, 4 bases remained unmatched. Germline loops: CDR1 MNHEY, CDR2 SMNVEV (reference sequence). The CDR3 coding sequence is TGTGCCAGCTCATGGGACAGGTACAATGAGCAGTTCTTC. It yields the protein CASSWDRYNEQFF.

The J gene is TRBJ2-7, the V gene TRBV4-1, with TRBD2 identical over 12 bases. CDR3 size: 15 residues. J was trimmed by 7 bases and V by 4 bases; bases with no gene match: 8. The V gene's germline CDR1 is MGHRA and CDR2 YSYEKL. The CDR3 loop is CASSPGLAGSWEQYF. Here the CDR3 DNA reads TGCGCCAGCAGCCCTGGACTAGCGGGGAGTTGGGAGCAGTACTTC.

J is TRBJ2-7 and V is TRBV11-2; 9 nucleotides agree with TRBD1. Trimming removed 5 bases from V and 2 bases from J; junction bases left unmatched: 10. Germline-derived CDR1 and CDR2 are SGHAT and FQNNGV. This CDR3 is 16 amino acids long. This CDR3 reads CASSAPRDRVTYEQYF. The CDR3 DNA reads TGTGCCAGCAGCGCACCTCGGGACAGGGTGACCTACGAGCAGTACTTC.

This sequence joins TRBV6-4 and TRBJ1-4; no clear D gene. Germline values: CDR1 MRHNA, CDR2 SNTAGT. CDR3 length: 16 residues. Trimming removed 0 bases at V and 8 bases at J, with 16 bases between. CDR3 bases: TGTGCCAGCAGTGACTCGATAGAAGTTGTGCGAGAAAAACTGTTTTTT. This translates into CASSDSIEVVREKLFF.

CDR3 loop: CASSLRDRGLRRGNTEAFF. In nucleotides, the CDR3 is TGTGCCAGCAGCTTGCGGGACAGGGGCCTTCGAAGGGGTAACACTGAAGCTTTCTTT. V usage is TRBV11-2 and J usage is TRBJ1-1; 10 bases are a match to TRBD1. CDR1 is SGHAT and CDR2 is FQNNGV in the germline V gene. V shed 3 bases, J shed 2 bases, and the junction held 15 bases outside the gene matches. This CDR3 spans 19 amino acids.

This chain links TRBV7-9 with TRBJ2-3, with a tentative D call TRBD1 (6 bases). Trimming took 4 bases from V and 4 from J, leaving 18 bases between them. Per germline, CDR1 SEHNR and CDR2 FQNEAQ (reference sequence). The CDR3 is made up of 16 amino acids. As DNA, the CDR3 is TGTGCCAGCAGCTACTCCCGGGACATTTTCCCAGATACGCAGTATTTT. Protein product: CASSYSRDIFPDTQYF.

The chain couples TRBV6-1 to TRBJ2-4; either TRBD1 or TRBD2 may supply D (5 bases each). CDR3 length: 18 residues. Germline V lookup: CDR1 MNHNS, CDR2 SASEGT. The V end lost 2 bases, the J end lost 0 bases, and 17 bases lay between the germline ends. The CDR3 here is CASSEWTPRGVAKNIQYF. In DNA form, the CDR3 reads TGTGCCAGCAGTGAATGGACACCCCGAGGGGTAGCCAAAAACATTCAGTACTTC.

This chain joins TRBV5-1 and TRBJ1-5; TRBD1 agrees at 9 bases. Losses at the gene ends were 3 bases for V and 8 bases for J; bases not matched to a gene: 6. The CDR3 has 14 residues. Germline CDR1 is SGHRS and CDR2 is YFSETQ. The CDR3 here is CASSSGQGTEPQHF. The CDR3 nucleotides read TGCGCCAGCAGCTCTGGACAGGGGACGGAGCCCCAGCATTTT.

The V and J genes are TRBV6-5 and TRBJ2-5, with 8 bases identical to TRBD1. The last part of the DNA fits TRBJ2-7 better; the J call may be wrong. In germline, CDR1 is MNHEY, CDR2 SVGAGI. The CDR3 is 15 residues long. The CDR3 loop reads CASRRLQGVPYEQYF. CDR3 sequence (DNA): TGTGCCAGCAGGCGATTACAGGGGGTACCCTACGAGCAGTACTTC.